The rows below give T cell receptor beta chains drawn from one sample of a study of metastatic and nonmetastatic thyroid tumors. TCRdb re-called clones via MiXCR from the PCR reads. Of about 62,000 clones detected, just over 4% appear once; the ten largest clones hold more than 20%. The specimen sequenced was blood. The source of these receptors is a female donor with papillary thyroid cancer or a benign thyroid nodule (not recorded which). Some clones in this sample may be carry-over from other donors' samples. Both conserved end residues are part of each CDR3. D genes are given only for firm matches. Expanded clones get a size class; other rows say once, few or many, or leave the size out.

TGTGCCAGCAGTGATAACCGGTTCGATGAGCACTTCTTC CASSDNRFDEHFF . TRBV6-1 . TRBJ2-1
TGTGCCTGGAGGCAGACAGGGACCACCGGGGAGCTGTTTTTT CAWRQTGTTGELFF TRBD1 TRBV30 many TRBJ2-2
TGTGCCAGCAGCCACTTACGGAGGACTAGAGGGAGAGACCTCGCGAACACCGGGGAGCTGTTTTTT CASSHLRRTRGRDLANTGELFF TRBD2 TRBV2 . TRBJ2-2
TGTGCCAGCAGACCAGGGGGCGACGGGGGCTACACCTTC CASRPGGDGGYTF TRBD1 TRBV28 many TRBJ1-2
TGTGCCACCCCCGAAGGGGGACTATCTGGAGGTGAGCAGTACTTC CATPEGGLSGGEQYF . TRBV6-1 . TRBJ2-7
TGTGCCAGCAGCTTATTAGTCACCAGCACAGATACGCAGTATTTT CASSLLVTSTDTQYF . TRBV7-3 many TRBJ2-3
TGTGCCAGCATTCCTTCGAGGGTGGGGGGATTTGAAAAACTGTTTTTT CASIPSRVGGFEKLFF . TRBV28 many TRBJ1-4
TGTGCCAGCACCCAGGGGCAGGGAGGGTCCTATAATTCACCCCTCCACTTT CASTQGQGGSYNSPLHF . TRBV27 many TRBJ1-6
TGTGCCAGCAGCTTGACAGGAGATACGAAAACTGAAGCTTTCTTT CASSLTGDTKTEAFF . TRBV28 . TRBJ1-1
TGCGCCAGCAGCTTGGCCACAGGGCGCTCCTACGAGCAGTACTTC CASSLATGRSYEQYF . TRBV5-1 many TRBJ2-7
TGTGCCAGCAGGTATAGACTAGCGGGAGGGCCGGGGGACTACAATGAGCAGTTCTTC CASRYRLAGGPGDYNEQFF TRBD2 TRBV6-1 many TRBJ2-1
TGTGCCAGCAGTTCCCCTAGAGGACTAGTCACAGATACGCAGTATTTT CASSSPRGLVTDTQYF TRBD2 TRBV6-1 . TRBJ2-3
TGTGCCAGCAGCCCGATAGAGGGAGACGGTTATTATGAGCAGTTCTTC CASSPIEGDGYYEQFF . TRBV3-1 few TRBJ2-1
TGTGCCAGTAGTAAACGAGGACAGGGGGCTGGCGAGCAGTACTTC CASSKRGQGAGEQYF TRBD1 TRBV19 many TRBJ2-7
TGCGCCAGCAGCTTTTTGTCTCAATACGAGCAGTACTTC CASSFLSQYEQYF . TRBV5-1 . TRBJ2-7
TGTGCCAGCATCTTAGATCCGGGCCAGGCCGAGATTAATACGCAGTATTTT CASILDPGQAEINTQYF . TRBV11-3 few TRBJ2-3
TGTGCCAGCAGTCACGGGGAGCCCCACGAGCAGTACTTC CASSHGEPHEQYF . TRBV12-3/TRBV12-4 many TRBJ2-7
TGTGCCAGCAGCTCAGACAGGGATCAGCCCCAGCATTTT CASSSDRDQPQHF TRBD1 TRBV7-2 many TRBJ1-5
TGTGTCAGCAGCTTAGAGCAGGTGGCGTACGAGCAGTACTTC CVSSLEQVAYEQYF . TRBV7-6 few TRBJ2-7
TGTGCCAGCAGCCAAGATAGGGGAAACCAGCCCCAGCATTTT CASSQDRGNQPQHF . TRBV3-1 many TRBJ1-5
TGTGCCAGCACCCCGGAGGTCTTGAACACTGAAGCTTTCTTT CASTPEVLNTEAFF . TRBV7-2 once TRBJ1-1
TGTGCCAGCAGTTCCATTACTAGCAATGAGCAGTTCTTC CASSSITSNEQFF . TRBV6-1 many TRBJ2-1
TGTGCCAGCAGTTTCCACGGGACGGGTAACACTGAAGCTTTCTTT CASSFHGTGNTEAFF . TRBV28 few TRBJ1-1
TGTGCCAGCAGCGTGACAGCAGCTAGCACAGATACGCAGTATTTT CASSVTAASTDTQYF . TRBV5-4 many TRBJ2-3
TGTGCCAGCTCACCAAGGGAAGGTGGCTTATCAGATACGCAGTATTTT CASSPREGGLSDTQYF . TRBV18 . TRBJ2-3